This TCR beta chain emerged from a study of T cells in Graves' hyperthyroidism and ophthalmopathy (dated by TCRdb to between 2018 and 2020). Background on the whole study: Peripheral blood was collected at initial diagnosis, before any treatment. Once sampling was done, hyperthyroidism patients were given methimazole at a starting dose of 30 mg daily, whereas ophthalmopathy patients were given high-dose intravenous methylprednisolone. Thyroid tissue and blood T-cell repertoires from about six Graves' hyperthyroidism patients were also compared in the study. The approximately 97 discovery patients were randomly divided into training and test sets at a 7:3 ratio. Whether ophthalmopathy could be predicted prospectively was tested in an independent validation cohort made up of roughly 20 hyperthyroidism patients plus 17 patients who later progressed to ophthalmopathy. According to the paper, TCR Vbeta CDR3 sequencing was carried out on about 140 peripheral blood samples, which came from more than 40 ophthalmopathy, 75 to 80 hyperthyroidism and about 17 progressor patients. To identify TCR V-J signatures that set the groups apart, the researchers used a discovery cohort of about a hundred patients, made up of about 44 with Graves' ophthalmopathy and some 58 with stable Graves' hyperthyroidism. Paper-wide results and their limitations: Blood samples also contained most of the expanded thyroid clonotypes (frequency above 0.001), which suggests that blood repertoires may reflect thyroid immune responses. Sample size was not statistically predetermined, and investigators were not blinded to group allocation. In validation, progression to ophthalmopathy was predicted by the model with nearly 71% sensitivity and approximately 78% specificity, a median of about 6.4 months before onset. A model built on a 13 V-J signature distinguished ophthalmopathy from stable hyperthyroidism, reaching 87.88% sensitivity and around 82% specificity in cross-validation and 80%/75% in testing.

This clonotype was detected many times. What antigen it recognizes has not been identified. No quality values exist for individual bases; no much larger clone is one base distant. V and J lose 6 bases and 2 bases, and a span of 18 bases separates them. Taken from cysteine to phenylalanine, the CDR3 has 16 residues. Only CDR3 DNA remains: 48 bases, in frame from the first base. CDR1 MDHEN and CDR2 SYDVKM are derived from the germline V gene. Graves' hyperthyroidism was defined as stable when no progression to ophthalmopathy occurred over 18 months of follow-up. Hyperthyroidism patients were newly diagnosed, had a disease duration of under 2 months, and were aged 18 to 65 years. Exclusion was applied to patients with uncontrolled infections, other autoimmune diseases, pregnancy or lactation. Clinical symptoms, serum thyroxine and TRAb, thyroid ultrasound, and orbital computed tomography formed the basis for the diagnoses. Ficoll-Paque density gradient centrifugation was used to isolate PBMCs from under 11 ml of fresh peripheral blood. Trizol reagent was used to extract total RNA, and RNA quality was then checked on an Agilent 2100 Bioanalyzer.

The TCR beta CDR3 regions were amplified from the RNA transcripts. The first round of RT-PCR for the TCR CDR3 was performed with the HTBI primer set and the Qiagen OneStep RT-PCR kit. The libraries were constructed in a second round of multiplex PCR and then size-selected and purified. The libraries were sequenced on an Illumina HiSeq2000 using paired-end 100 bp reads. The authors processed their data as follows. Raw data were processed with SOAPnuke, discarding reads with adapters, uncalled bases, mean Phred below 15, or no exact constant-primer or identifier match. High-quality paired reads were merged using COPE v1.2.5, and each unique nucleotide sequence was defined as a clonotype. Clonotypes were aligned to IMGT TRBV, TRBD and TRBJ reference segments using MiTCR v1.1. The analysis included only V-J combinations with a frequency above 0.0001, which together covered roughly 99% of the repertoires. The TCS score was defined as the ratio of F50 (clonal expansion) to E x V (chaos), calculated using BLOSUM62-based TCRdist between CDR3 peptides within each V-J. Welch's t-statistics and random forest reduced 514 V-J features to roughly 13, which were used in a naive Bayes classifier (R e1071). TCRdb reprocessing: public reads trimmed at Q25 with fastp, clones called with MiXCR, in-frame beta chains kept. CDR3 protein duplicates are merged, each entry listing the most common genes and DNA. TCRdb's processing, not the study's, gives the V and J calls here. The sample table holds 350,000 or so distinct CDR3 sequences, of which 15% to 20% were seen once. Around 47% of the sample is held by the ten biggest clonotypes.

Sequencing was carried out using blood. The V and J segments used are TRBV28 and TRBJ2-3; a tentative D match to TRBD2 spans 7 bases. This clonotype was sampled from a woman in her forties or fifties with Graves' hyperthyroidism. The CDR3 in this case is CASRPGGLPITDTQYF. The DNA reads TGTGCCAGCAGACCGGGGGGCCTTCCCATCACAGATACGCAGTATTTT.